The 10 T cell receptor beta chains presented below share a single source sample, sequenced in a study of T cell clonotyping in hematopoietic cell transplantation (dated by TCRdb to about 2021). The sample's time point label is to be understood as: recipient sample about 28 days before transplant, after cytoreduction. The library was obtained by the immunoSEQ multiplex PCR assay. Here the immuneACCESS table is served through TCRdb, limited to in-frame sequences with V and J called. Missing clones are a known gap in these copies; in checked studies unresolved V genes cover under half, and the rest lacks a known reason. The sample table records roughly 16,000 clones; 93% of these occur just once. The ten largest clones take up approximately 1.8% of the sample. The sample was peripheral blood mononuclear cells, taken before stem cell transplant. The receptors stem from a man between 18 and 35 years old with biphenotypic leukemia. Some clones in this sample may be carry-over from other donors' samples.

The chain is built from TRBV4-3 and TRBJ2-7; D gene uncertain. Trimming took 1 base from V and 0 from J, leaving 10 bases between them. Germline V gene sequence: CDR1 LGHNA, CDR2 YSLEER. This CDR3 has 15 amino acids. The CDR3 loop is CASSQGLGLSYEQYF. As DNA, the CDR3 is TGCGCCAGCAGCCAAGGCTTGGGCCTCTCCTACGAGCAGTACTTC.

The chain recombines TRBV30 with TRBJ2-1, with TRBD2 matching over 8 bases. V gave up 4 bases and J gave up 9 bases; unmatched junction bases: 11. CDR3 length equals 14 residues. The germline V gene has CDR1 GTSNPN and CDR2 SVGIG (reference sequence). DNA for the CDR3: TGTGCCTGGAACCTTGCCGGGACTAGAGGTGAGCAGTTCTTC. Protein: CAWNLAGTRGEQFF.

CDR3 loop: CAWRGGGNPGGELFF. The CDR3 nucleotides read TGTGCCTGGAGGGGAGGGGGAAACCCCGGCGGGGAGCTGTTTTTT. The chain is built from TRBV30 and TRBJ2-2, with D maybe TRBD2 (7 bases). Trimming pared 3 bases from V and 7 bases from J, leaving 18 bases between. The CDR3 spans 15 residues. Germline CDR1 is GTSNPN and CDR2 is SVGIG (reference sequence).

This clone has only one observation. The chain uses TRBV28 and TRBJ1-3, with a weak D call TRBD1 (6 bases). Deletions cut 2 bases from V and 4 bases from J, with 15 bases between. CDR3 length: 16 residues. Germline V gene data show CDR1 as MDHEN and CDR2 as SYDVKM. CDR3 sequence reads: CASSLGAGAKGNTIYF. The CDR3 DNA reads as TGTGCCAGCAGTTTAGGGGCAGGGGCGAAGGGAAACACCATATATTTT.

The J gene is TRBJ2-6, the V gene TRBV19; D gene unclear. CDR1 is LNHDA, CDR2 SQIVND, per germline (reference sequence). This CDR3 has 15 residues. V was cut by 3 bases and J by 0 bases, with 6 bases left in between. The CDR3 protein is CASSMASSGANVLTF. The CDR3 coding sequence is TGTGCCAGTAGTATGGCCAGCTCTGGGGCCAACGTCCTGACTTTC.

V is TRBV4-1 and J is TRBJ2-5; 11 bases map to TRBD2. The CDR3 spans 18 residues. The V gene end was trimmed by 0 bases and the J gene end by 0 bases; junction bases not matched to a gene: 6. Per germline, CDR1 MGHRA and CDR2 YSYEKL. CDR3 sequence: CASSQERLAGGYQETQYF. As DNA, the CDR3 is TGCGCCAGCAGCCAAGAGAGGCTAGCGGGGGGTTACCAAGAGACCCAGTACTTC.

This clone appeared a single time. V and J are TRBV5-1 and TRBJ1-5, with no clear D. CDR1 SGHRS and CDR2 YFSETQ come from the germline V gene. The V end was cut by 0 bases, the J end by 1 base, with 8 bases between. The CDR3 sequence is 15 residues long. For the CDR3, the DNA is TGCGCCAGCAGCTTGGGGGATTCGAGCAATCAGCCCCAGCATTTT. Its protein product is CASSLGDSSNQPQHF.

The chain uses TRBV6-5 and TRBJ1-1; possible D gene TRBD1, 5 bases. This CDR3 is 14 amino acids long. Looked up from germline, CDR1 is MNHEY and CDR2 is SVGAGI. V was cut by 3 bases and J by 6 bases, with 14 bases left in between. CDR3 sequence: CASSYQGGVPEAFF. The CDR3 nucleotides are TGTGCCAGCAGTTATCAGGGTGGGGTGCCTGAAGCTTTCTTT.

The chain is built from TRBV4-1 and TRBJ2-5; 13 nucleotides match TRBD2. The CDR3 has 16 amino acids. CDR1 is MGHRA and CDR2 is YSYEKL in the germline V gene. Germline trimming cut 3 bases from V and 0 bases from J; bases unmatched to any gene: 1. CDR3 sequence (DNA): TGCGCCAGCAGCCAGGGACTAGCGGGATACCAAGAGACCCAGTACTTC. It codes for CASSQGLAGYQETQYF.

CDR3 in amino acids: CASSLRGSTEAFF. The CDR3 DNA sequence: TGTGCCAGCAGTCTCAGGGGGAGCACTGAAGCTTTCTTT. The chain carries TRBV28 and TRBJ1-1, with 7 bases aligning to TRBD1. The CDR3 extends over 13 amino acids. V was clipped by 5 bases and J by 4 bases; unmatched bases: 4. The germline V gene has CDR1 MDHEN and CDR2 SYDVKM.